Here is one T cell receptor (beta chain) with its context. The sample comes from a study of shared clonotypes between healthy human individuals. Sequenced by immunoSEQ multiplex PCR; TCRdb stores in-frame clones only, minus some. The table has more than 2 million clones, approximately 95% seen once. CDR1 and CDR2 from the germline V gene are SNHLY and FYNNEI. The CDR3 is 14 amino acids. J was trimmed by 4 bases and V by 6 bases; bases with no gene match: 6. The sequenced material came from naive CD4+ T cells sorted from blood. The subset: CD45RA+ positively selected. This TCR was sampled from a man between 18 and 29 years old in good health. The V and J genes are TRBV2 and TRBJ2-1; 7 positions match TRBD1. The CDR3 nucleotides read TGTGCCAGCAGGGTGACAGGGAAGTACAATGAGCAGTTCTTC. It is translated as CASRVTGKYNEQFF.